Ten or more counts support the clone carrying this T cell receptor beta chain. Its antigen is unknown. The V end lost 4 bases, the J end lost 2 bases, and 10 bases lay between the germline ends. This CDR3 is built from 14 residues. CDR1 SGHRS and CDR2 YFSETQ come from the germline V gene. This sample was taken from a study of T-cell memory formation after mild COVID-19. Overall study findings and caveats: Certain responding clones were present in pre-infection memory, suggesting participation of cross-reactive memory.

MiXCR, run by TCRdb on the 5' RACE reads, gives a single entry per CDR3 protein. Of some 300,000 distinct CDR3 sequences listed, roughly 19% are singletons. The V call is TRBV5-1, the J call TRBJ2-1; D might be TRBD1 (6 bases). This TCR was recovered from a man aged 18 to 30 who had mild COVID-19 (a few samples of this study predate the infection). Cell type and time point are not known. Sequences were obtained from PBMCs or a T cell subset sorted from them (not recorded which). The CDR3 nucleotides read TGCGCCAGCAGCCTCAGGGGCGCCTACAATGAGCAGTTCTTC. This translates into CASSLRGAYNEQFF.